This T cell receptor beta chain comes out of a study of CD8 T cells in ankylosing spondylitis. Study-level findings and limits: Peripheral blood held disease-linked clones only at relatively low frequency, and these were CD8+.

There are 11 residues in the CDR3. Germline CDR1 reads DFQATT; CDR2 reads SNEGSKA (reference sequence). Trimming shortened V by 1 base and J by 5 bases, and 4 bases separated the two germline ends. TCRdb called the 5' RACE reads again in MiXCR, with one record for every CDR3 protein. The table has about 130,000 distinct CDR3 sequences, 6.5% to 9% seen once. Concerning this clonotype itself: Its antigen is unidentified.

The sequencing input was blood, either unsorted or a sorted T cell fraction (not recorded which). The chain joins TRBV20-1 to TRBJ2-3; no definite D call. This receptor was obtained from a male donor with ankylosing spondylitis or in good health (not recorded which). CDR3 bases: TGCAGTGCTAGAGGAATAGATACGCAGTATTTT. It specifies CSARGIDTQYF.